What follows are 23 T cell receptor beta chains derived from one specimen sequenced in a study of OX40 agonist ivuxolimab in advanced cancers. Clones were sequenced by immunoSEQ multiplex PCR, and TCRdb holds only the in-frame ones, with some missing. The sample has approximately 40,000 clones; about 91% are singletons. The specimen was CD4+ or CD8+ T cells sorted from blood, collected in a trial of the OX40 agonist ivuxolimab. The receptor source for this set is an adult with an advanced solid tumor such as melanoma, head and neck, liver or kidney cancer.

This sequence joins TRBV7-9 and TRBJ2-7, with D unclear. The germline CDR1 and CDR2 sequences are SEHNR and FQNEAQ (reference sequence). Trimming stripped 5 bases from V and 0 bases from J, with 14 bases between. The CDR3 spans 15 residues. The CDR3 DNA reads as TGTGCCAGCAGCCCCCCGGCAGGCACCTCCTACGAGCAGTACTTC. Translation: CASSPPAGTSYEQYF.

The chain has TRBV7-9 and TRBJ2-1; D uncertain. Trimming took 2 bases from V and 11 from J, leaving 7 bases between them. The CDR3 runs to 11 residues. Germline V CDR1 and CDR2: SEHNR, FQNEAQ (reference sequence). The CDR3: CASSLTRQQFF. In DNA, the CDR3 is TGTGCCAGCAGCTTAACACGGCAGCAGTTCTTC.

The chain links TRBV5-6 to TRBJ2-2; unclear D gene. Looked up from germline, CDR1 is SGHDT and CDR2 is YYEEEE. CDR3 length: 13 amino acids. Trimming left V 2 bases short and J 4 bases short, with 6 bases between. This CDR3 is CASSLEATGELFF. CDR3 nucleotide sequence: TGTGCCAGCAGCTTAGAAGCCACCGGGGAGCTGTTTTTT.

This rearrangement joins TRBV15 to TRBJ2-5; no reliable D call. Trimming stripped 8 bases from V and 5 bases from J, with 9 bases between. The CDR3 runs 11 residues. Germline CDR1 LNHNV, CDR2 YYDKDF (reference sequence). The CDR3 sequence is CATAIGETQYF. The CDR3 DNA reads TGTGCCACCGCAATTGGGGAGACCCAGTACTTC.

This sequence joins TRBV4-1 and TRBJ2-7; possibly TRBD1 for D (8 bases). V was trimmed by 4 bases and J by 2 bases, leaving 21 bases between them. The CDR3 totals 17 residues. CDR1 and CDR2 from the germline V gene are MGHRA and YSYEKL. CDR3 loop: CASSPPGGTGSPYEQYF. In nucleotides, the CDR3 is TGCGCCAGCAGCCCCCCCGGGGGGACAGGATCCCCCTACGAGCAGTACTTC.

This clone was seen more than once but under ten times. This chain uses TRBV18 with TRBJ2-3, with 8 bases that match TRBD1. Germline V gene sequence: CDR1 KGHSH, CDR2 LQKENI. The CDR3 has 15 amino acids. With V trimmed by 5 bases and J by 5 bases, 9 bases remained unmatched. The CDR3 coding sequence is TGTGCCAGCTCAACCCAAGACAGGGGTAAAGATACGCAGTATTTT. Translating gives CASSTQDRGKDTQYF.

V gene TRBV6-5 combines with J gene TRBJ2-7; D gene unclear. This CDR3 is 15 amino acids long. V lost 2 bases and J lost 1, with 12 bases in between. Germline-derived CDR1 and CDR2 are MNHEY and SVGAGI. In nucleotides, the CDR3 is TGTGCCAGCAGTTACGGAAGACACCCGTCCTACGAGCAGTACTTC. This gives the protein CASSYGRHPSYEQYF.

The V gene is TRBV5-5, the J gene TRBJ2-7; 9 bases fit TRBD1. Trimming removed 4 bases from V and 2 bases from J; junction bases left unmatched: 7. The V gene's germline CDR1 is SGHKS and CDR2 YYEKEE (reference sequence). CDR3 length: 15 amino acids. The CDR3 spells CASSGDRGSTYEQYF. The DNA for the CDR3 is TGTGCCAGCAGCGGCGACAGGGGGTCCACCTACGAGCAGTACTTC. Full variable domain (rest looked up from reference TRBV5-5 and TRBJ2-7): DAGVTQSPTHLIKTRGQQVTLRCSPISGHKSVSWYQQVLGQGPQFIFQYYEKEERGRGNFPDRFSARQFPNYSSELNVNALLLGDSALYLCASSGDRGSTYEQYFGPGTRLTVT.

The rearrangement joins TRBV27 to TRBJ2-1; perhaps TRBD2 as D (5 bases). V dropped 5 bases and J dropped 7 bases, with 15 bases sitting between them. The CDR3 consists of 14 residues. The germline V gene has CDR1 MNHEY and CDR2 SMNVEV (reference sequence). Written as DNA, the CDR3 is TGTGCCAGCAGTGTAGGCCCCAGAGGGAATGAGCAGTTCTTC. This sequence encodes CASSVGPRGNEQFF.

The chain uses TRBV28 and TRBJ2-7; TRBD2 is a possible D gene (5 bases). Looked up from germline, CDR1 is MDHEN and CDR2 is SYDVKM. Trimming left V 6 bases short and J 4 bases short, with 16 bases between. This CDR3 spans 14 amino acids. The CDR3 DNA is TGTGCCAGCAGGGCCTGGCGGGTGACGTACGAGCAGTACTTC. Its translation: CASRAWRVTYEQYF.

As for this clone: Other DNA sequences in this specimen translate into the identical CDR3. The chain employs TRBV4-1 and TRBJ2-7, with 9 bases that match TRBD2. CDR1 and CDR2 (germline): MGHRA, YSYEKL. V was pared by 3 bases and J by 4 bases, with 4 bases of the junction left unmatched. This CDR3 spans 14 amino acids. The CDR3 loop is CASSHPGLAYEQYF. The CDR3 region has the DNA TGCGCCAGCAGCCATCCGGGACTAGCTTACGAGCAGTACTTC.

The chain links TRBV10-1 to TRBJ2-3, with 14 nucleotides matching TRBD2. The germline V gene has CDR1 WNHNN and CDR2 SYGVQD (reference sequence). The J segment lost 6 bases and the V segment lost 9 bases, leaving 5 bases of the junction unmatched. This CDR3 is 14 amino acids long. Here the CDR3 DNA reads TGCGCCAGACAGGGACTAGCGGGAGTCGATACGCAGTATTTT. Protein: CARQGLAGVDTQYF.

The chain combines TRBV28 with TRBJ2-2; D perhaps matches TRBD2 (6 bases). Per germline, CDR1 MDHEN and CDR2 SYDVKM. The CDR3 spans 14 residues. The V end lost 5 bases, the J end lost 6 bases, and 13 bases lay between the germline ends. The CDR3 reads CASSLARGSGELFF. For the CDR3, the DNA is TGTGCCAGCAGTCTAGCGAGAGGGTCCGGGGAGCTGTTTTTT. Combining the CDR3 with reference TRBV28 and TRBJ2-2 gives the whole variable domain DVKVTQSSRYLVKRTGEKVFLECVQDMDHENMFWYRQDPGLGLRLIYFSYDVKMKEKGDIPEGYSVSREKKERFSLILESASTNQTSMYLCASSLARGSGELFFGEGSRLTVL.

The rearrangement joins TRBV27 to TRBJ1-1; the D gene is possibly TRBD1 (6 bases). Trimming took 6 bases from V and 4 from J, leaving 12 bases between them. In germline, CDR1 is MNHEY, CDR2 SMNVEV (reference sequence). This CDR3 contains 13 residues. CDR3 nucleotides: TGTGCCAGCAGGTGGGGGCTGGGCACTGAAGCTTTCTTT. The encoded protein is CASRWGLGTEAFF.

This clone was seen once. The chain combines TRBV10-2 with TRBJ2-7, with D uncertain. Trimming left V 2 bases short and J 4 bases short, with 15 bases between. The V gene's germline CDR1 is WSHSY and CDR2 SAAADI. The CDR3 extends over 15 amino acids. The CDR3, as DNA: TGCGCCAGCAGTGAGGGTGGGGAAATATATTACGAGCAGTACTTC. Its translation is CASSEGGEIYYEQYF.

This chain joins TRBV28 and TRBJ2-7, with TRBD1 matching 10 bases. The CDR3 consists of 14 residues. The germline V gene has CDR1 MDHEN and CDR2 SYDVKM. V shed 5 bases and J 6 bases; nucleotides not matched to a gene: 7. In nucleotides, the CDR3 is TGTGCCAGCAGTCCTCTGGGACAGGGGTTCGAGCAGTACTTC. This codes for CASSPLGQGFEQYF.

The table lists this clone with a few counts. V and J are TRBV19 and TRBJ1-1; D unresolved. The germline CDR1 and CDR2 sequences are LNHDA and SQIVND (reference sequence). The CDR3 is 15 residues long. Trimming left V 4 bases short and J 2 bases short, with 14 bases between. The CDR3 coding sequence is TGTGCCAGTAGTAGGGTTAAGGACCACAACACTGAAGCTTTCTTT. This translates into CASSRVKDHNTEAFF.

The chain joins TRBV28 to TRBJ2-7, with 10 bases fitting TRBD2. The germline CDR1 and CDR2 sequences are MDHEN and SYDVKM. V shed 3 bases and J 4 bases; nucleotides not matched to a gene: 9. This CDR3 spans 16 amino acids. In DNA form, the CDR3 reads TGTGCCAGCAGTTTGGGGCTAGCGGGAGCGGCGTACGAGCAGTACTTC. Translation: CASSLGLAGAAYEQYF.

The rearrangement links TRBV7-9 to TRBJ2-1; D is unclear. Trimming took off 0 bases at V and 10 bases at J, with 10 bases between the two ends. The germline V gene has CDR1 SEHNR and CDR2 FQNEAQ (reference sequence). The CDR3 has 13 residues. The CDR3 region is CASSLARSWEQFF. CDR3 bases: TGTGCCAGCAGCTTAGCGCGTAGCTGGGAGCAGTTCTTC.

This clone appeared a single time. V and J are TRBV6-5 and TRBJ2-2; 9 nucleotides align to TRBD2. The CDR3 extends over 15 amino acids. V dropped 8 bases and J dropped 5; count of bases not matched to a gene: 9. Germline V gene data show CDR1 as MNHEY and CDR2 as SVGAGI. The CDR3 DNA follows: TGTGCCAGCGTCCTTAGCGGGAGCGGGACCGGGGAGCTGTTTTTT. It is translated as CASVLSGSGTGELFF.

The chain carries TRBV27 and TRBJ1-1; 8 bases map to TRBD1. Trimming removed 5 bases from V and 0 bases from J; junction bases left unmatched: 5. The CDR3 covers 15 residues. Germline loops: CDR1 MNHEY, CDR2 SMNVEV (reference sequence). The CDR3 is CASSPYRGMNTEAFF. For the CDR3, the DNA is TGTGCCAGCAGTCCATACAGGGGGATGAACACTGAAGCTTTCTTT.

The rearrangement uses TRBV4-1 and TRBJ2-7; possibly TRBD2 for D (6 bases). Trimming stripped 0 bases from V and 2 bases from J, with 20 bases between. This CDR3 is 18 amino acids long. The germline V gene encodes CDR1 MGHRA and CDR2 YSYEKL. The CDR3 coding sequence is TGCGCCAGCAGCCAAGATAGCTCGGGGGAAGGCTGGGCCTACGAGCAGTACTTC. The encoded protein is CASSQDSSGEGWAYEQYF.

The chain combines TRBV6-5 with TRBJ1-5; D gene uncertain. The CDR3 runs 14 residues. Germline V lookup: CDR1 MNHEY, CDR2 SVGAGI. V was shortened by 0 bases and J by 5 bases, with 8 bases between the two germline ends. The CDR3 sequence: CASSYSGGDQPQHF. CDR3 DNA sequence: TGTGCCAGCAGTTACTCAGGCGGAGATCAGCCCCAGCATTTT.